The 15 T cell receptor beta chains in this list originate from one sample, sequenced in a study of blood T cell repertoires in COVID-19. Repertoires were generated with immunoSEQ multiplex PCR, while TCRdb's copy carries only in-frame clones and drops some. This sample carries under 400,000 clones, more than 70% of them seen once, and the ten largest clones take under 1.2%. Sequencing was carried out using PBMCs or T cells enriched from blood (not recorded which). These receptors all stem from a woman aged 25 to 39 who had been exposed to COVID-19.

This clone appeared once. This sequence joins TRBV28 and TRBJ1-5, with D uncertain. V gave up 7 bases and J gave up 1 base, with 5 bases separating them. The CDR3 runs to 12 residues. The V gene's germline CDR1 is MDHEN and CDR2 SYDVKM. Here the CDR3 DNA reads TGTGCCAGCATATCCAGCAATCAGCCCCAGCATTTT. This codes for CASISSNQPQHF. The full variable domain, in which reference TRBV28 and TRBJ1-5 provide the parts outside the CDR3, is DVKVTQSSRYLVKRTGEKVFLECVQDMDHENMFWYRQDPGLGLRLIYFSYDVKMKEKGDIPEGYSVSREKKERFSLILESASTNQTSMYLCASISSNQPQHFGDGTRLSIL.

The chain joins TRBV14 to TRBJ1-6; D is uncertain. The CDR3 runs 15 residues. Germline-derived CDR1 and CDR2 are SGHDN and FVKESK. The V gene lost 3 bases and the J gene lost 8 bases, with 14 bases spanning the gap. The DNA for the CDR3 is TGTGCCAGCAGCCAGTCGATAGGAACAGATTCACCCCTCCACTTT. This codes for CASSQSIGTDSPLHF. Filled out from reference TRBV14 and TRBJ1-6, the complete variable domain reads EAGVTQFPSHSVIEKGQTVTLRCDPISGHDNLYWYRRVMGKEIKFLLHFVKESKQDESGMPNNRFLAERTGGTYSTLKVQPAELEDSGVYFCASSQSIGTDSPLHFGNGTRLTVT.

The CDR3 DNA sequence: TGTGCCAGTAGTTGGACTAGCGGGAGCAATGAGCAGTTCTTC. Protein sequence: CASSWTSGSNEQFF. The V call is TRBV19, the J call TRBJ2-1; 13 nucleotides align to TRBD2. The CDR3 has 14 residues. Germline CDR1 reads LNHDA; CDR2 reads SQIVND (reference sequence). J was trimmed by 6 bases and V by 5 bases; bases with no gene match: 1.

This chain uses TRBV28 with TRBJ2-3; 8 nucleotides align to TRBD2. V dropped 5 bases and J dropped 4; count of bases not matched to a gene: 5. This CDR3 is built from 14 residues. The germline CDR1 and CDR2 sequences are MDHEN and SYDVKM. CDR3 residues: CASSGSGIPDTQYF. The CDR3 coding sequence is TGTGCCAGCAGTGGTAGCGGGATCCCAGATACGCAGTATTTT.

This clone came up a few times. The CDR3 spells CASSQDKREGPWNEQYF. CDR3 in DNA: TGCGCCAGCAGCCAAGATAAGCGGGAGGGGCCCTGGAACGAGCAGTACTTC. The chain has TRBV4-1 and TRBJ2-7; TRBD2 agrees at 10 bases. CDR1 is MGHRA and CDR2 is YSYEKL in the germline V gene. The CDR3 is 17 amino acids. Unmatched junction bases numbered 10, after V lost 0 bases and J lost 5 bases.

The chain uses TRBV24-1 and TRBJ2-7, with TRBD1 identical over 7 bases. Per the germline V gene, CDR1 is KGHDR and CDR2 is SFDVKD. The V and J ends lost 4 bases and 2 bases, in that order; junction bases with no gene match: 7. The CDR3 loop spans 15 amino acids. The DNA of the CDR3 is TGTGCCACCAGTGACGACGCAGGGGGAGCCTACGAGCAGTACTTC. It encodes CATSDDAGGAYEQYF.

Comment on this clone: The junction differs from germline at one of its ends, possibly a read error. This chain joins TRBV7-7 and TRBJ2-1; the D gene is possibly TRBD2 (6 bases). This CDR3 contains 18 residues. The germline V gene has CDR1 SSHAT and CDR2 FNYEAQ (reference sequence). CDR3: CASSPRGLFLQPHNEQFF. In DNA form, the CDR3 reads TGTGCTAGCAGCCCCAGAGGACTATTTTTACAGCCGCACAATGAGCAGTTCTTC. Complete variable domain (other parts from reference TRBV7-7 and TRBJ2-1): GAGVSQSPRYKVTKRGQDVTLRCDPISSHATLYWYQQALGQGPEFLTYFNYEAQPDKSGLPSDRFSAERPEGSISTLTIQRTEQRDSAMYRCASSPRGLFLQPHNEQFFGPGTRLTVL.

The V gene is TRBV7-9, the J gene TRBJ2-5; TRBD2 matches at 9 bases. Germline-derived CDR1 and CDR2 are SEHNR and FQNEAQ (reference sequence). This CDR3 spans 14 amino acids. With 4 bases clipped from V and 5 bases from J, the junction kept 5 bases outside the gene matches. CDR3 DNA: TGTGCCAGCAGCTCTTGGACTAGCGATGAGACCCAGTACTTC. Residues: CASSSWTSDETQYF. The whole variable domain, filled in from reference TRBV7-9 and TRBJ2-5, reads DTGVSQNPRHKITKRGQNVTFRCDPISEHNRLYWYRQTLGQGPEFLTYFQNEAQLEKSRLLSDRFSAERPKGSFSTLEIQRTEQGDSAMYLCASSSWTSDETQYFGPGTRLLVL.

The genes are TRBV28 and TRBJ2-7; 7 bases line up with TRBD1. The V segment lost 6 bases and the J segment 3 bases; nucleotides outside the gene matches: 11. Per germline, CDR1 MDHEN and CDR2 SYDVKM. The CDR3 runs to 15 residues. The CDR3 nucleotides are TGTGCCAGCAGCCCCCCCGCCGGGACAGTCTACGAGCAGTACTTC. As protein: CASSPPAGTVYEQYF.

The chain joins TRBV27 to TRBJ2-7, with 8 bases fitting TRBD2. This CDR3 is built from 16 residues. CDR1 and CDR2 from the germline V gene are MNHEY and SMNVEV (reference sequence). Trimming took 2 bases from V and 4 from J; bases not matched to a gene: 10. CDR3 protein: CASSLAPFSGTYEQYF. The CDR3 region has the DNA TGTGCCAGCAGTTTAGCGCCCTTTAGCGGGACTTACGAGCAGTACTTC.

J is TRBJ2-1 and V is TRBV30; 8 nucleotides line up with TRBD1. Germline-derived CDR1 and CDR2 are GTSNPN and SVGIG (reference sequence). J lost 4 bases, V lost 4 bases, and 3 bases had no gene match. CDR3 length: 13 amino acids. The CDR3 sequence: CAWTGGLYNEQFF. The CDR3 DNA follows: TGTGCCTGGACAGGGGGCCTTTACAATGAGCAGTTCTTC.

This chain links TRBV27 with TRBJ2-1; the match to TRBD2 covers 9 bases. The V segment lost 2 bases and the J segment 4 bases; nucleotides outside the gene matches: 9. Germline lookup yields CDR1 MNHEY and CDR2 SMNVEV (reference sequence). This CDR3 region has 17 residues. This chain's CDR3 is CASSLISSGIVYNEQFF. As DNA, the CDR3 is TGTGCCAGCAGTTTAATATCTAGCGGGATTGTTTACAATGAGCAGTTCTTC.

The chain carries TRBV19 and TRBJ1-4; the match to TRBD1 covers 7 bases. CDR3 length: 14 amino acids. The germline CDR1 and CDR2 sequences are LNHDA and SQIVND (reference sequence). Unmatched junction bases numbered 8, after V lost 6 bases and J lost 7 bases. For the CDR3, the DNA is TGTGCCAGTAGAAACAGGGGCCAGGGTGAAAAACTGTTTTTT. It encodes CASRNRGQGEKLFF.

This chain uses TRBV18 with TRBJ2-2, with a possible D match to TRBD2 (5 bases). V was clipped by 3 bases and J by 7 bases, with 9 bases between them. The germline CDR1 and CDR2 sequences are KGHSH and LQKENI. This CDR3 region has 13 residues. The CDR3 reads CASSPTKSGELFF. CDR3 DNA: TGTGCCAGCTCACCGACTAAGAGCGGGGAGCTGTTTTTT. Supplemented by reference TRBV18 and TRBJ2-2, the full variable domain reads NAGVMQNPRHLVRRRGQEARLRCSPMKGHSHVYWYRQLPEEGLKFMVYLQKENIIDESGMPKERFSAEFPKEGPSILRIQQVVRGDSAAYFCASSPTKSGELFFGEGSRLTVL.

This chain joins TRBV28 and TRBJ2-7; TRBD2 agrees at 8 bases. Per the germline V gene, CDR1 is MDHEN and CDR2 is SYDVKM. This CDR3 is 15 amino acids long. Trimming took 7 bases from V and 0 from J; bases not matched to a gene: 8. The CDR3 spells CASTLPRGGSYEQYF. CDR3 DNA sequence: TGTGCCAGCACCCTTCCACGGGGGGGCTCCTACGAGCAGTACTTC.